This T cell receptor (beta chain) was recorded in a study of blood T cell repertoires in COVID-19. Study at large: Acute and convalescent COVID-19 specimens originated in the United States, Italy and Spain. T cells, B-cell-depleted T cells, or PBMCs supplied cDNA or gDNA.

Source study methods: By means of reference gene primer amplification, nucleated cell counts were estimated. Assay: immunoSEQ multiplex PCR; the TCRdb copy retains only in-frame clones and omits some. That table furnishes V, J and clone size, whereas the DNA furnished D and trimming. The sample carries fewer than 250,000 clones, around four fifths recorded once. This clone was seen a handful of times. The CDR3 covers 16 residues. In germline, CDR1 is SGHTS, CDR2 YDEGEE. V was trimmed by 0 bases and J by 2 bases, leaving 13 bases between them. Sequenced: peripheral blood. This TCR was recovered from a woman between 50 and 59 years old with acute or convalescent COVID-19. The chain links TRBV5-8 to TRBJ2-3; possible D gene TRBD2, 5 bases. The CDR3 here is CASSLVGGPLTDTQYF. DNA for the CDR3: TGTGCCAGCAGCTTGGTTGGCGGGCCTCTCACAGATACGCAGTATTTT.